This TCR beta chain was captured in a study of OX40 agonist ivuxolimab in advanced cancers. General study points: In the 0.1 to 3.0 mg/kg range, CD4+ and CD8+ blood T cells had expanded clonally by week 6. Expanded clones belonging to CD8+ T cells outnumbered, on average, those of CD4+.

Libraries were prepared by immunoSEQ multiplex PCR; TCRdb keeps only in-frame clonotypes and omits some of them. This sample carries more than 45,000 clones, approximately 71% of them seen once, and the ten largest clones take around 2.7%. CDR3 length equals 15 residues. Germline V gene lookup returns CDR1 SGHVS and CDR2 FQNEAQ. V dropped 2 bases and J dropped 0 bases, with 10 bases sitting between them. For this clone: Its antigen is unidentified.

The chain carries TRBV7-8 and TRBJ2-5; possible D gene TRBD2, 6 bases. The clonotype was recovered from an adult with an advanced solid tumor such as melanoma, head and neck, liver or kidney cancer. The specimen comprised CD4+ or CD8+ T cells sorted from blood, sampled in a trial of the OX40 agonist ivuxolimab. The CDR3 spells CASSLRRTNQETQYF. In DNA, the CDR3 is TGTGCCAGCAGCTTAAGGCGGACTAACCAAGAGACCCAGTACTTC.